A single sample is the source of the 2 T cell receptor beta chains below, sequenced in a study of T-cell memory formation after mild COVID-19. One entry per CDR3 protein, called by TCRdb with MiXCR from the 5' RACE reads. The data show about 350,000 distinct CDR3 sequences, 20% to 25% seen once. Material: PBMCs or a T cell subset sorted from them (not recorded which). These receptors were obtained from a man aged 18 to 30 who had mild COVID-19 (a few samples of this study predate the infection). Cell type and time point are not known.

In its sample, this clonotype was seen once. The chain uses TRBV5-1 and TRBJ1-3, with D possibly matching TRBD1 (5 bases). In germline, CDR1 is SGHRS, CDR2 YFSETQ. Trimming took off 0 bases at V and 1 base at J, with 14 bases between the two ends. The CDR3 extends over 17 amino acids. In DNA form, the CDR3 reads TGCGCCAGCAGCTTGGGGTCTTTACGGGGGTCTGGAAACACCATATATTTT. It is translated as CASSLGSLRGSGNTIYF.

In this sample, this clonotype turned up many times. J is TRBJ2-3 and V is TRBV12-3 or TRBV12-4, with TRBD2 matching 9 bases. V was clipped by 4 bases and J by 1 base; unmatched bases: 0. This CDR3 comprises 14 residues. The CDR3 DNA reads TGTGCCAGCAGTTGGACTAGCGGCACAGATACGCAGTATTTT. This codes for CASSWTSGTDTQYF.